This T cell receptor (beta chain) was captured in a study of esophageal squamous cell carcinoma under preoperative chemotherapy. The V segment lost 3 bases and the J segment 13 bases; nucleotides outside the gene matches: 13. The length of the CDR3 is 16 residues. The germline V gene has CDR1 ENHRY and CDR2 SYGVKD. Time point described: before preoperative PTX-NDP chemotherapy. Whole-study findings and limits: Chemotherapy was followed by significantly higher TCR diversity in peripheral T cells only, not tumor-infiltrating lymphocytes.

TCRdb redid the calling of the PCR reads with MiXCR, one entry per CDR3 protein. The table lists approximately 30,000 distinct CDR3 sequences, roughly half of them singletons. As regards this clonotype: Its antigen is still unknown.

The rearrangement uses TRBV10-3 and TRBJ2-2; TRBD2 matches 11 bases. The specimen was obtained from a patient given preoperative chemotherapy. The receptor's source is a human donor with esophageal squamous cell carcinoma. The donor label of this sample is uncertain. CDR3 coding DNA: TGTGCCATCAGTGAAACTAGCGGGAGTCAGGCAGGTGCGCTGTTTTTT. Translating it yields CAISETSGSQAGALFF.